The source of this TCR beta chain is a study of molecular identifiers for immune sequencing clone quantification. Bulk TCR libraries used previously described methods and listed TCR primers. Each CDR3 protein gets one entry after TCRdb re-called the PCR reads with MiXCR. The sample shows about 10,000 distinct CDR3 sequences, about 20% of them seen only once. In its sample, this clonotype ranks as medium-sized. From germline, CDR1 is DFQATT and CDR2 SNEGSKA (reference sequence). V lost 6 bases and J lost 10, with 21 bases in between. This CDR3 spans 13 amino acids. The chain has TRBV20-1 and TRBJ1-1; D is perhaps TRBD1 (6 bases). Input material: naive CD8+ T cells from blood, with Jurkat cell RNA spiked in. Subset of the sample: FACS-sorted CD8+CD4-CCR7+CD45RA+ naive T cells. The sequence was obtained from a human donor in good health. Some libraries in this study had Jurkat cell RNA spiked in. CDR3 residues: CSAPGGSFRGAFF. The CDR3 nucleotides read TGCAGTGCCCCTGGGGGCTCCTTCCGGGGAGCTTTCTTT.